This T cell receptor beta chain was sequenced for a study of tumor-infiltrating lymphocytes in primary liver carcinoma. Regarding the study as a whole: Tumors significantly exceeded blood in top-250-clone fraction (p = 0.039).

Joint extraction of RNA and DNA used roughly 18-34 mg of bulk tissue that was unsorted. The CDR3 extends over 14 amino acids. The V gene's germline CDR1 is SGHAT and CDR2 FQNNGV. Concerning this clonotype itself: Its target is not known.

From about 490 ng of total RNA, TCR beta-specific cDNA was reverse-transcribed using a constant-region primer. A slightly modified ARM-PCR protocol with three nested multiplex PCR rounds produced these TCR beta libraries. A C-beta reverse primer and TRBV1-TRBV30 forward primers served in each of the first two PCR rounds, at approximately 10 cycles apiece. TCRdb re-called the multiplex PCR reads with MiXCR, one entry per CDR3 protein. The sample consists of 40,000 to 60,000 distinct CDR3 sequences, about 73% of them appearing once. This clonotype was obtained from a man aged 35-49 years with primary liver carcinoma and hepatitis B virus infection. The genes are TRBV11-2 and TRBJ1-1, with unresolved D. The sample comprised liver tumor tissue from sampling region 3. As for subset: tumor region T3, left-lateral pole. CDR3 DNA sequence: TGTGCGAACAACACAGCCGGTTCCGTAACTGAAGCTTTCTTT. As protein: CANNTAGSVTEAFF.